The source of this T cell receptor (beta chain) is a study of OX40 agonist ivuxolimab in advanced cancers. Study-wide results and limits: Fewer expanded clones were found on average in CD4+ than in CD8+ T cells. With doses of 0.1 to 3.0 mg/kg, CD4+ and CD8+ blood T cells had undergone clonal expansion by week 6.

The method was immunoSEQ multiplex PCR; TCRdb's version includes in-frame clones alone and lacks a portion of them. The profile shows 30,000 to 40,000 clones, 80% to 90% of them singletons. Trimming pared 5 bases from V and 1 base from J, leaving 7 bases between. CDR1 is SGHTA and CDR2 is FQGTGA in the germline V gene. The CDR3 consists of 13 residues. A remark on this clone: Its specificity is unknown.

The sequence was collected from an adult with an advanced solid tumor such as melanoma, head and neck, liver or kidney cancer. The sample here was CD4+ or CD8+ T cells sorted from blood, taken in a trial of the OX40 agonist ivuxolimab. The chain has TRBV7-3 and TRBJ2-3, with a possible D match to TRBD2 (5 bases). The CDR3 coding sequence is TGTGCCAGCAGCCTCGGGGGCACAGATACGCAGTATTTT. Protein: CASSLGGTDTQYF.